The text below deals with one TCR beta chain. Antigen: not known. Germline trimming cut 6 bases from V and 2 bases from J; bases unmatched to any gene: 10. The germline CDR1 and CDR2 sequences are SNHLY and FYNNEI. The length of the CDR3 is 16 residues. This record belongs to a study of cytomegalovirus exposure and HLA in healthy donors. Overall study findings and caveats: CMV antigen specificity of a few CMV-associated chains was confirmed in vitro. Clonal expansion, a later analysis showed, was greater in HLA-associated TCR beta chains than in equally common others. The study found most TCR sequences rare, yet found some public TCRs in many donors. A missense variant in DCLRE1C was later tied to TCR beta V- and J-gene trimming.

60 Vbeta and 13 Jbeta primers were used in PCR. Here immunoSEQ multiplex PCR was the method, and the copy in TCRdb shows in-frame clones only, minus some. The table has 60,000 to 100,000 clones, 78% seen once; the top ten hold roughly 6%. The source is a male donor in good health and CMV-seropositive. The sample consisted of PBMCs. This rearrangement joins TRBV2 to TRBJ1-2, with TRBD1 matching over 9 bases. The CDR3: CASRDRGIGGNYGYTF. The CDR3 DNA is TGTGCCAGCAGGGACAGGGGAATAGGGGGGAACTATGGCTACACCTTC.